This T cell receptor beta chain was identified during a study of blood T cell repertoires in COVID-19. Trimming took off 4 bases at V and 0 bases at J, with 4 bases between the two ends. The CDR3 sequence is 11 residues long. Germline V CDR1 and CDR2: SQVTM, ANQGSEA. Repertoires were generated with immunoSEQ multiplex PCR, while TCRdb's copy carries only in-frame clones and drops some. The table records tens of thousands of clones, around 83% of them present only once. The material sequenced was peripheral blood. The V and J genes are TRBV29-1 and TRBJ2-7, with unresolved D. This TCR came from a human donor in a cohort sampled during active COVID-19. In DNA, the CDR3 is TGCAGCGTTGGCAGCTCCTACGAGCAGTACTTC. Its translation: CSVGSSYEQYF.